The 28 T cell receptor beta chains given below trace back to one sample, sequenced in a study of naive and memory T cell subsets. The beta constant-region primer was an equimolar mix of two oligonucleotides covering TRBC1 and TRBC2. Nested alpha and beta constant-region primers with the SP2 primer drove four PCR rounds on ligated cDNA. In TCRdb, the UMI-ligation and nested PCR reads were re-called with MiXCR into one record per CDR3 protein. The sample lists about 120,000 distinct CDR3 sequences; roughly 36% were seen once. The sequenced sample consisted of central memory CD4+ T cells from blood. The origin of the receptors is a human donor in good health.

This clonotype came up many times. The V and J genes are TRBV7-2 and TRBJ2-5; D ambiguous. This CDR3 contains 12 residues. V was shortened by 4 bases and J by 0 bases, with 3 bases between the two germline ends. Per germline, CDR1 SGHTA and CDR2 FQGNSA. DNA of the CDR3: TGTGCCAGCAGCTCGTACCAAGAGACCCAGTACTTC. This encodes CASSSYQETQYF.

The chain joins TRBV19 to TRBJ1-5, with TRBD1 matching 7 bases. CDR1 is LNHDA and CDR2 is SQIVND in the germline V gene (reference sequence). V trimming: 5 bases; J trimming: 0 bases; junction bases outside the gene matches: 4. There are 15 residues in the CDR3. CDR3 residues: CASSGTDHSNQPQHF. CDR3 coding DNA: TGTGCCAGTAGTGGGACAGACCATAGCAATCAGCCCCAGCATTTT. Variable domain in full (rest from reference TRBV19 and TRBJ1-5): DGGITQSPKYLFRKEGQNVTLSCEQNLNHDAMYWYRQDPGQGLRLIYYSQIVNDFQKGDIAEGYSVSREKKESFPLTVTSAQKNPTAFYLCASSGTDHSNQPQHFGDGTRLSIL.

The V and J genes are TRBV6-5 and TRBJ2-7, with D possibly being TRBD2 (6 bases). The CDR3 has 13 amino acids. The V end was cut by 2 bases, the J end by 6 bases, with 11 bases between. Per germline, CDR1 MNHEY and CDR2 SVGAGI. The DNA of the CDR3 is TGTGCCAGCAGTTACGAGAGGGAGGCCGAGCAGTACTTC. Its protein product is CASSYEREAEQYF.

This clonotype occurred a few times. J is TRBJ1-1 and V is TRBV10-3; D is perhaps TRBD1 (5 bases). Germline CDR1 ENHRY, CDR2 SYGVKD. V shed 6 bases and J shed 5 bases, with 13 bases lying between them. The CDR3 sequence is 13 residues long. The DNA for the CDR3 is TGTGCCATCAGCCAGGGAACGAGTACTGAAGCTTTCTTT. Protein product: CAISQGTSTEAFF.

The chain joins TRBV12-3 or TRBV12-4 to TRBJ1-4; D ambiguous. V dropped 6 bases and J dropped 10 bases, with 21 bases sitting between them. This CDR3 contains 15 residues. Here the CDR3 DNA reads TGTGCCAGCAGCCCCGGGCCGCTAGATTCCCGAAAACTGTTTTTT. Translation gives CASSPGPLDSRKLFF.

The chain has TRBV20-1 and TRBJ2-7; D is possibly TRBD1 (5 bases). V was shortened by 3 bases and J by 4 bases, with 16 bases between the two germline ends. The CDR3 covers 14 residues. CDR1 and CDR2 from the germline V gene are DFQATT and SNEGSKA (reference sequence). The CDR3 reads CSASLGDWEYEQYF. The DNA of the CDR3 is TGCAGTGCTAGTTTAGGGGATTGGGAATACGAGCAGTACTTC.

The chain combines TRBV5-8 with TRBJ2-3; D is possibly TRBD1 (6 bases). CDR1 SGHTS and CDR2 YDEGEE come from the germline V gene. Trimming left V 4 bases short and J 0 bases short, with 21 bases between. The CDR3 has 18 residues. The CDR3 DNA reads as TGTGCCAGCAGCCGACCCGCTAACAGGGTGGTGAGCACAGATACGCAGTATTTT. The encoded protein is CASSRPANRVVSTDTQYF.

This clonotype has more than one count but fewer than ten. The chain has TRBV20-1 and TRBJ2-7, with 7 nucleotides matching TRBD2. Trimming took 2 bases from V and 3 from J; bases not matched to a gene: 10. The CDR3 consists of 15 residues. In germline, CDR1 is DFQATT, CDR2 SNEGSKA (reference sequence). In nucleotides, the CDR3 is TGCAGTGCTAGATCCGGACTAGAAACAAACTACGAGCAGTACTTC. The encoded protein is CSARSGLETNYEQYF.

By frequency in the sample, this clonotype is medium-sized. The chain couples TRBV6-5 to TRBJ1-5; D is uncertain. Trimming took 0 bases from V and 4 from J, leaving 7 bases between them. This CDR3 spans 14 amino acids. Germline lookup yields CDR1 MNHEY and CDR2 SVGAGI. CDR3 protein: CASSYSPINQPQHF. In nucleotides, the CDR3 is TGTGCCAGCAGTTACTCTCCTATAAATCAGCCCCAGCATTTT.

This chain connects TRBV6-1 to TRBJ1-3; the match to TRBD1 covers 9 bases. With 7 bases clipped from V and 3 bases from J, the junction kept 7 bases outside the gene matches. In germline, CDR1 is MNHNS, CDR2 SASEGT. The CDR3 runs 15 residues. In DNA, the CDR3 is TGTGCCAGCAATACGGACAGGGGATATGGAAACACCATATATTTT. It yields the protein CASNTDRGYGNTIYF.

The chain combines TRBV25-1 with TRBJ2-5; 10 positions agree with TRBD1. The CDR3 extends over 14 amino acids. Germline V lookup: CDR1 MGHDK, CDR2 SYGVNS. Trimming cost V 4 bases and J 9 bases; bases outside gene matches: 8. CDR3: CASSATTGGLSQYF. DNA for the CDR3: TGTGCCAGCAGTGCCACGACAGGGGGCTTATCCCAGTACTTC.

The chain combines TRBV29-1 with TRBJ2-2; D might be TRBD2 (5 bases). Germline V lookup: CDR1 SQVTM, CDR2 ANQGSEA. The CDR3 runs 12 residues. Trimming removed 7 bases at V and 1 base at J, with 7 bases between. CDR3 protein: CSAAGNTGELFF. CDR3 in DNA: TGCAGCGCCGCGGGGAACACCGGGGAGCTGTTTTTT.

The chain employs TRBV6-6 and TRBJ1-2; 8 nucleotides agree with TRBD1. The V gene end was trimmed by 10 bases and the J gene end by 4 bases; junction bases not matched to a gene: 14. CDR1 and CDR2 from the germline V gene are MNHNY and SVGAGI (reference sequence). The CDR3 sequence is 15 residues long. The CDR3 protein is CATRDGTGLSYGYTF. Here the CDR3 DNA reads TGTGCCACAAGAGACGGGACAGGTTTGTCCTATGGCTACACCTTC.

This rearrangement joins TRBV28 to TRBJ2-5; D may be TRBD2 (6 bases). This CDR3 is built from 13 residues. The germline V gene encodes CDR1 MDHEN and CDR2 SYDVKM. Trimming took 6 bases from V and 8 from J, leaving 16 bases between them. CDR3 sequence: CASRQSSGATQYF. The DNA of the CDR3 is TGTGCCAGCAGGCAGTCCTCGGGAGCCACCCAGTACTTC. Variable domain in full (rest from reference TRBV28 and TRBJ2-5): DVKVTQSSRYLVKRTGEKVFLECVQDMDHENMFWYRQDPGLGLRLIYFSYDVKMKEKGDIPEGYSVSREKKERFSLILESASTNQTSMYLCASRQSSGATQYFGPGTRLLVL.

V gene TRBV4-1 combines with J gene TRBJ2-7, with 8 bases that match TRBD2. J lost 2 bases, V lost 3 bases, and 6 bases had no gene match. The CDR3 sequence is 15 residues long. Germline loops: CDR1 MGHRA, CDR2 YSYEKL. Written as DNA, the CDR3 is TGCGCCAGCAGCCAGCCGACTAGCGCGGCCTACGAGCAGTACTTC. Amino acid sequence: CASSQPTSAAYEQYF.

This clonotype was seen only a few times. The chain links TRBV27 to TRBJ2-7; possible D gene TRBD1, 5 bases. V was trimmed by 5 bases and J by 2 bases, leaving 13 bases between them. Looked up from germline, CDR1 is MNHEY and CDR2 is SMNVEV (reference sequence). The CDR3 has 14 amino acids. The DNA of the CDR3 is TGTGCCAGCAGTCCGCAGGGTATCGCCTACGAGCAGTACTTC. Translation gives CASSPQGIAYEQYF.

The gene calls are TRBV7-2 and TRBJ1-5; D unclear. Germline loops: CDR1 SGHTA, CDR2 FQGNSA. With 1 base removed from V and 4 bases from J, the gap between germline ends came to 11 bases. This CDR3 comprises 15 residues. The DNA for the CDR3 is TGTGCCAGCAGCTTAGTCTGGGGTGGGAATCAGCCCCAGCATTTT. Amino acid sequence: CASSLVWGGNQPQHF.

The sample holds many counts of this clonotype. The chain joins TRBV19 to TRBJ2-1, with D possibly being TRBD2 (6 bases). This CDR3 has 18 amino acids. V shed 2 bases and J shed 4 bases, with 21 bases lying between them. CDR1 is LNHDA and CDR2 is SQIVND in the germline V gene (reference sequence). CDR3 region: CASSIRTPRAGGYNEQFF. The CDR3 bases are TGTGCCAGTAGTATAAGGACCCCCAGGGCCGGGGGTTACAATGAGCAGTTCTTC.

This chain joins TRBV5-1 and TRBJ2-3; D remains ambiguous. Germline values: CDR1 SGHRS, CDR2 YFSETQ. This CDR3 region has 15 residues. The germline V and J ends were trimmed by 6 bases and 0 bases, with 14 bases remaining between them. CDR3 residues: CASKVGEFSTDTQYF. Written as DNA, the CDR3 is TGCGCCAGCAAGGTCGGAGAATTTAGCACAGATACGCAGTATTTT.

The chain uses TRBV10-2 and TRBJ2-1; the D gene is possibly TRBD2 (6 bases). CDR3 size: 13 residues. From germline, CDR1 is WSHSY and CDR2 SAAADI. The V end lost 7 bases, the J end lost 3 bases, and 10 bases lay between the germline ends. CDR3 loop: CASMGGYYNEQFF. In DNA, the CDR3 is TGCGCCAGCATGGGGGGATACTACAATGAGCAGTTCTTC.

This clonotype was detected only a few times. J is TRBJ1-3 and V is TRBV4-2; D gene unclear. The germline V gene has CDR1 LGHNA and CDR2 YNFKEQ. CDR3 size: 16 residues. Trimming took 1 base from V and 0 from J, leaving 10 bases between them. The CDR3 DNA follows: TGTGCCAGCAGCCAAGGAGGCAGTAGCTCTGGAAACACCATATATTTT. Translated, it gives CASSQGGSSSGNTIYF.

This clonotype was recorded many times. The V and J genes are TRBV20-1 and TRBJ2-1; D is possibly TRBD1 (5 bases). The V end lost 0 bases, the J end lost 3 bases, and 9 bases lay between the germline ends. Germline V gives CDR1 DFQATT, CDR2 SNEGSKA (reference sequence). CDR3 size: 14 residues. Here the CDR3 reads CSARDMTDYNEQFF. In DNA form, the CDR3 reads TGCAGTGCTAGAGATATGACAGACTACAATGAGCAGTTCTTC.

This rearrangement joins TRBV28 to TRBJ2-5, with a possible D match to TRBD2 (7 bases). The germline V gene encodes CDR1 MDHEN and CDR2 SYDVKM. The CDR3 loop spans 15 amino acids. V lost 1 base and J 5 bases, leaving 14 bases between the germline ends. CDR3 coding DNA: TGTGCCAGCAGTTTATTCGGGGGGCCCGGGGAGACCCAGTACTTC. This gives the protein CASSLFGGPGETQYF.

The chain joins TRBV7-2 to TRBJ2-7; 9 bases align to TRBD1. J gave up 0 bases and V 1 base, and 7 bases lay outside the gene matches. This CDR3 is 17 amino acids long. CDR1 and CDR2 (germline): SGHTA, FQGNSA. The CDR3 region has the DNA TGTGCCAGCAGCTTAGGAGGGACAGGGATCCTCTCCTACGAGCAGTACTTC. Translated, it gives CASSLGGTGILSYEQYF.

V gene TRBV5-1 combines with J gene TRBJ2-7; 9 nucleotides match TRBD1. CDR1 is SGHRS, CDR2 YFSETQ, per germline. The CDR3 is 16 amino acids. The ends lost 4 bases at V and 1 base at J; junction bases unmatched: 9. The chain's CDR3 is CASSIPGQGLSYEQYF. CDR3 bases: TGCGCCAGCAGCATACCGGGACAGGGATTATCCTACGAGCAGTACTTC. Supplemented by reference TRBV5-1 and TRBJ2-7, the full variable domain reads KAGVTQTPRYLIKTRGQQVTLSCSPISGHRSVSWYQQTPGQGLQFLFEYFSETQRNKGNFPGRFSGRQFSNSRSEMNVSTLELGDSALYLCASSIPGQGLSYEQYFGPGTRLTVT.

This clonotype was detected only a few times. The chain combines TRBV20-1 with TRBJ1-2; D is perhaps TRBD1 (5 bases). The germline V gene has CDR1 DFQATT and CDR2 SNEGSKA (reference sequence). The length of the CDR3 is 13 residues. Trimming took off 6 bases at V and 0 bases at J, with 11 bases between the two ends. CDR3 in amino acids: CSAQDNSNYGYTF. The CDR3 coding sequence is TGCAGTGCCCAGGACAACTCTAACTATGGCTACACCTTC.

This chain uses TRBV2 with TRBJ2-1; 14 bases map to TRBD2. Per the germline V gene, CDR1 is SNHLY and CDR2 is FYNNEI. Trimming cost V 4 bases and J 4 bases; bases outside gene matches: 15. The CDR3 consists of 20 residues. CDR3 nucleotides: TGTGCCAGCAGTGGAAGGAGACTAGCGGGAGGGCCCTCGGGATACAATGAGCAGTTCTTC. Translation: CASSGRRLAGGPSGYNEQFF.

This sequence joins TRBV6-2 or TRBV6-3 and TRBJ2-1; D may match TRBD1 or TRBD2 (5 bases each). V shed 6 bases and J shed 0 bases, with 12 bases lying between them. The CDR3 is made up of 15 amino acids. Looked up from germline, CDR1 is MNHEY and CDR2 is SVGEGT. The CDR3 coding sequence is TGTGCCAGCAGAGGGACCATAAGCTCCTACAATGAGCAGTTCTTC. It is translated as CASRGTISSYNEQFF.